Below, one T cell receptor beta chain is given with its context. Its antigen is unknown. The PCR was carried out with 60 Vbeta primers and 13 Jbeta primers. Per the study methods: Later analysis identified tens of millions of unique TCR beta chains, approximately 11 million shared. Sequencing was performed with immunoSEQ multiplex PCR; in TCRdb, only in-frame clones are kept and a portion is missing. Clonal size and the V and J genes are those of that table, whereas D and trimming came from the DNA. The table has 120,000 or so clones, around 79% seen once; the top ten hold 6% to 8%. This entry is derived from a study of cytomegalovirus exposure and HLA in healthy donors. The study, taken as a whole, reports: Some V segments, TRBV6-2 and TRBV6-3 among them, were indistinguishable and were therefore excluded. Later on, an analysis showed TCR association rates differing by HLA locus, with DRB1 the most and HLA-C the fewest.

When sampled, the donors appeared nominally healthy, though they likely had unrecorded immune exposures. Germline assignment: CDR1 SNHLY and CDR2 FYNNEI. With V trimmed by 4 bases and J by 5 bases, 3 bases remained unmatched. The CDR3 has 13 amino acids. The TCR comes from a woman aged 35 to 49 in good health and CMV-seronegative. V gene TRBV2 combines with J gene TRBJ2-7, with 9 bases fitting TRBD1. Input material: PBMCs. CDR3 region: CASSGRTGDEQYF. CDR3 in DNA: TGTGCCAGCAGTGGCCGGACAGGGGACGAGCAGTACTTC. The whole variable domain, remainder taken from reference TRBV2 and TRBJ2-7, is EPEVTQTPSHQVTQMGQEVILRCVPISNHLYFYWYRQILGQKVEFLVSFYNNEISEKSEIFDDQFSVERPDGSNFTLKIRSTKLEDSAMYFCASSGRTGDEQYFGPGTRLTVT.